A single sample is the source of the 30 T cell receptor beta chains below, sequenced in a study of post-analysis software for immune sequencing data. Study observations and caveats: Elevated frequency relative to controls characterized several TRBV segments in patients, TRBV5-6, TRBV5-1 and TRBV20-1 among them.

The TCR beta cDNA libraries contained unique molecular identifiers. Using its own MiXCR run on the PCR reads, TCRdb lists one record per CDR3 protein. The sample records 650,000 to 850,000 distinct CDR3 sequences, roughly half being singletons. These receptors' targets are unknown. Sample: blood. All receptors derive from a girl aged 5 to 17 with multiple sclerosis.

The table lists this clonotype with a few counts. The J gene is TRBJ2-7, the V gene TRBV20-1, with D perhaps matching TRBD1 or TRBD2 (5 bases each). The germline gives CDR1 DFQATT, CDR2 SNEGSKA (reference sequence). Trimming shortened V by 6 bases and J by 0 bases, and 12 bases separated the two germline ends. The CDR3 spans 13 residues. The CDR3 protein is CSASRDHSYEQYF. The CDR3, as DNA: TGCAGTGCGAGCCGGGACCACTCCTACGAGCAGTACTTC.

This chain connects TRBV7-2 to TRBJ2-1; TRBD1 aligns across 7 bases. V lost 5 bases to trimming and J lost 9 bases; unmatched junction nucleotides: 16. The CDR3 sequence is 16 residues long. CDR1 and CDR2 (germline): SGHTA, FQGNSA. This CDR3 reads CASSARSGTASGEQFF. CDR3 DNA: TGTGCCAGCAGCGCCCGCTCCGGGACAGCCTCAGGTGAGCAGTTCTTC.

J is TRBJ2-7 and V is TRBV7-9; 10 positions match TRBD2. The CDR3 has 16 amino acids. Germline V gives CDR1 SEHNR, CDR2 FQNEAQ (reference sequence). J was trimmed by 5 bases and V by 0 bases; bases with no gene match: 7. The CDR3 nucleotides read TGTGCCAGCAGCTTAGCCAGGCCCGGGACTAGCGACGAGCAGTACTTC. Its protein product is CASSLARPGTSDEQYF. The full variable domain, in which reference TRBV7-9 and TRBJ2-7 provide the parts outside the CDR3, is DTGVSQNPRHKITKRGQNVTFRCDPISEHNRLYWYRQTLGQGPEFLTYFQNEAQLEKSRLLSDRFSAERPKGSFSTLEIQRTEQGDSAMYLCASSLARPGTSDEQYFGPGTRLTVT.

This sequence joins TRBV11-2 and TRBJ2-7; TRBD2 matches at 8 bases. Germline values: CDR1 SGHAT, CDR2 FQNNGV. The CDR3 spans 17 residues. The junction had 14 bases not matched to a gene; V was cut back by 4 bases and J by 3 bases. The CDR3 loop reads CASSSSITSGDLYEQYF. The DNA of the CDR3 is TGTGCCAGCAGCTCATCCATCACTAGCGGAGACCTCTACGAGCAGTACTTC.

This clonotype was detected a few times. The J gene is TRBJ2-1, the V gene TRBV18, with a weak D call TRBD1 (5 bases). Per germline, CDR1 KGHSH and CDR2 LQKENI. The CDR3 is made up of 16 amino acids. Trimming pared 0 bases from V and 3 bases from J, leaving 12 bases between. CDR3 coding DNA: TGTGCCAGCTCACCACCGTGGCAGGGAATCTACAATGAGCAGTTCTTC. Amino acid sequence: CASSPPWQGIYNEQFF.

This chain connects TRBV3-1 to TRBJ2-5; a weak D match, TRBD2 (5 bases). The DNA end favors TRBJ2-7, so the J call may be wrong. The CDR3 is 15 residues long. Germline V gene sequence: CDR1 LGHDT, CDR2 YNNKEL (reference sequence). This CDR3 reads CASSQQPLSSGEQYF. In DNA, the CDR3 is TGTGCCAGCAGCCAACAGCCGCTCTCGAGCGGCGAGCAGTACTTC.

V is TRBV14 and J is TRBJ1-1; no firm D call. The CDR3 spans 11 residues. Germline lookup yields CDR1 SGHDN and CDR2 FVKESK. Trimming stripped 3 bases from V and 7 bases from J, with 6 bases between. CDR3 in DNA: TGTGCCAGCAGCCAGACTTATGAAGCTTTCTTT. It yields the protein CASSQTYEAFF.

The gene calls are TRBV2 and TRBJ2-5; tentative D call: TRBD2 (5 bases). The J call may be mistaken, given a closer DNA end match to TRBJ2-7. The CDR3 extends over 16 amino acids. CDR1 and CDR2 from the germline V gene are SNHLY and FYNNEI. The CDR3: CASSPGGGSWRYEQYF. Written as DNA, the CDR3 is TGTGCCAGCAGTCCCGGCGGAGGCAGCTGGCGGTACGAGCAGTACTTC.

V and J are TRBV27 and TRBJ2-3; TRBD2 might be the D (5 bases). The CDR3 length is 14 residues. In germline, CDR1 is MNHEY, CDR2 SMNVEV (reference sequence). V was clipped by 3 bases and J by 2 bases, with 9 bases between them. This chain's CDR3 is CASSFTRTTDTQYF. In DNA, the CDR3 is TGTGCCAGCAGTTTCACTAGGACCACAGATACGCAGTATTTT.

In its sample, this clonotype was seen many times. The rearrangement links TRBV29-1 to TRBJ2-1, with D maybe TRBD2 (6 bases). This CDR3 has 16 residues. Trimming left V 5 bases short and J 4 bases short, with 21 bases between. Germline V gives CDR1 SQVTM, CDR2 ANQGSEA. CDR3 nucleotide sequence: TGCAGCGTTCAACGGGATCGGGCTAGCGTTTACAATGAGCAGTTCTTC. Amino acids: CSVQRDRASVYNEQFF.

J is TRBJ2-2 and V is TRBV5-1; D may be TRBD1 or TRBD2 (5 bases each). Trimming left V 4 bases short and J 7 bases short, with 23 bases between. Germline V gene sequence: CDR1 SGHRS, CDR2 YFSETQ. CDR3 length: 17 amino acids. This chain's CDR3 is CASSLGTSGFTGGELFF. In DNA, the CDR3 is TGCGCCAGCAGCCTGGGGACGAGCGGATTTACCGGCGGGGAGCTGTTTTTT.

The genes are TRBV13 and TRBJ2-2, with 10 bases lining up with TRBD2. Germline CDR1 and CDR2: PRHDT and FYEKMQ (reference sequence). The CDR3 totals 18 residues. V was pared by 0 bases and J by 5 bases, with 9 bases of the junction left unmatched. DNA of the CDR3: TGTGCCAGCAGCTTAGGACTAGCGGGGAATCTAAGGACCGGGGAGCTGTTTTTT. As protein: CASSLGLAGNLRTGELFF.

This rearrangement joins TRBV12-5 to TRBJ2-5; perhaps TRBD1 as D (6 bases). The DNA end is a closer match to TRBJ2-7, so the J assignment may be wrong. Germline V gene lookup returns CDR1 LGHNT and CDR2 FRNRAP. The CDR3 loop spans 17 amino acids. This CDR3 is CASGLAKQGPLRYEQYF. The CDR3 DNA reads as TGTGCTAGTGGTTTGGCGAAACAGGGACCCCTCCGATACGAGCAGTACTTC.

This clonotype was counted a few times. The chain employs TRBV20-1 and TRBJ2-7, with 12 bases lining up with TRBD1. Germline V gives CDR1 DFQATT, CDR2 SNEGSKA (reference sequence). The length of the CDR3 is 15 residues. Unmatched junction bases numbered 11, after V lost 5 bases and J lost 6 bases. CDR3 DNA: TGCAGTGCTTTCCCGCGGGACAGGGGGCGGGTCGAGCAGTACTTC. Its protein is CSAFPRDRGRVEQYF.

The V call is TRBV20-1, the J call TRBJ2-7; 8 bases are a match to TRBD1. V shed 6 bases, J shed 0 bases, and the junction held 10 bases outside the gene matches. Germline assignment: CDR1 DFQATT and CDR2 SNEGSKA (reference sequence). The CDR3 loop spans 15 amino acids. The CDR3 DNA reads TGCAGTGCGGGAGCCCGGACAGGGCACTCCTACGAGCAGTACTTC. It is translated as CSAGARTGHSYEQYF.

The CDR3 is CASSQENPYYEQYF. The CDR3 DNA reads as TGTGCCAGCAGCCAGGAGAACCCTTACTACGAGCAGTACTTC. V gene TRBV14 combines with J gene TRBJ2-7; D gene uncertain. The CDR3 contains 14 residues. The germline V gene has CDR1 SGHDN and CDR2 FVKESK. The V and J ends lost 3 bases and 3 bases respectively, with 12 bases between them.

The chain is built from TRBV2 and TRBJ2-5; D possibly matches TRBD1 or TRBD2 (5 bases each). Germline loops: CDR1 SNHLY, CDR2 FYNNEI. Trimming shortened V by 4 bases and J by 7 bases, and 13 bases separated the two germline ends. The CDR3 sequence is 13 residues long. CDR3 protein: CASSAGRRVTQYF. CDR3 in DNA: TGTGCCAGCAGTGCGGGACGGCGGGTGACCCAGTACTTC.

This clonotype has just a few counts. The rearrangement links TRBV29-1 to TRBJ1-4, with no clear D. V was shortened by 6 bases and J by 4 bases, with 15 bases between the two germline ends. This CDR3 is built from 14 residues. Germline CDR1 SQVTM, CDR2 ANQGSEA. In DNA form, the CDR3 reads TGCAGCGTCAATATTCCGGACCTTAATGAAAAACTGTTTTTT. Translated, it gives CSVNIPDLNEKLFF.

The CDR3 region is CASSQESSGKETQYF. The CDR3, as DNA: TGTGCCAGCAGCCAAGAGTCCAGCGGGAAAGAGACCCAGTACTTC. This chain links TRBV4-2 with TRBJ2-5; TRBD2 aligns across 7 bases. V lost 0 bases and J lost 3; bases outside the gene matches: 4. The germline gives CDR1 LGHNA, CDR2 YNFKEQ. This CDR3 contains 15 residues.

This clonotype has just a few counts. The chain uses TRBV20-1 and TRBJ2-3, with 7 bases that match TRBD2. The V gene's germline CDR1 is DFQATT and CDR2 SNEGSKA (reference sequence). The CDR3 runs to 15 residues. The junction had 7 bases not matched to a gene; V was cut back by 2 bases and J by 2 bases. In DNA form, the CDR3 reads TGCAGTGCTAGAAAGATACTAGCGTTCACAGATACGCAGTATTTT. This sequence encodes CSARKILAFTDTQYF.

The rearrangement joins TRBV20-1 to TRBJ2-5; possible D gene TRBD2, 6 bases. This CDR3 is built from 13 residues. V was shortened by 6 bases and J by 4 bases, with 15 bases between the two germline ends. Per the germline V gene, CDR1 is DFQATT and CDR2 is SNEGSKA (reference sequence). The CDR3 reads CSALEVGGETQYF. CDR3 DNA: TGCAGTGCCCTGGAGGTGGGGGGAGAGACCCAGTACTTC.

This clonotype turned up a few times. CDR3 protein: CASSHISGPSTEAFF. The CDR3 DNA is TGTGCCAGCAGCCATATTTCAGGGCCTAGCACTGAAGCTTTCTTT. V usage is TRBV7-2 and J usage is TRBJ1-1; D perhaps matches TRBD1 (5 bases). Deletions cut 5 bases from V and 4 bases from J, with 17 bases between. This CDR3 has 15 residues. Germline assignment: CDR1 SGHTA and CDR2 FQGNSA.

This chain joins TRBV25-1 and TRBJ1-4, with 9 bases identical to TRBD1. Germline V CDR1 and CDR2: MGHDK, SYGVNS. The ends lost 4 bases at V and 8 bases at J; junction bases unmatched: 8. CDR3 length: 15 residues. CDR3 in amino acids: CASSGLGTGQEKLFF. The DNA for the CDR3 is TGTGCCAGCAGTGGTCTTGGGACAGGGCAAGAAAAACTGTTTTTT.

The chain links TRBV9 to TRBJ2-5, with a tentative D call TRBD2 (6 bases). The CDR3 runs 15 residues. Germline CDR1 is SGDLS and CDR2 is YYNGEE. V lost 4 bases to trimming and J lost 4 bases, with 17 bases between them. The CDR3 protein is CASSPEGGLSETQYF. CDR3 DNA sequence: TGTGCCAGCAGCCCGGAGGGAGGATTATCAGAGACCCAGTACTTC.

The chain employs TRBV29-1 and TRBJ2-1, with 10 bases matching TRBD2. CDR1 SQVTM and CDR2 ANQGSEA come from the germline V gene. The CDR3 is made up of 15 amino acids. The junction had 7 bases not matched to a gene; V was cut back by 3 bases and J by 5 bases. The CDR3 loop is CSVEVLAGGDNEQFF. CDR3 nucleotides: TGCAGCGTTGAGGTCTTAGCGGGAGGAGACAATGAGCAGTTCTTC.

The V call is TRBV7-9, the J call TRBJ2-7; 11 positions agree with TRBD2. Germline V gives CDR1 SEHNR, CDR2 FQNEAQ (reference sequence). The CDR3 runs to 16 residues. V lost 4 bases to trimming and J lost 4 bases; unmatched junction nucleotides: 9. CDR3 protein: CASSSTPGLADYEQYF. As DNA, the CDR3 is TGTGCCAGCAGCTCGACTCCGGGACTAGCGGATTACGAGCAGTACTTC.

This chain's CDR3 is CASSFPGPTYEQYF. CDR3 DNA sequence: TGTGCCAGCAGTTTTCCAGGGCCAACGTACGAGCAGTACTTC. The genes are TRBV12-3 or TRBV12-4 and TRBJ2-5; possible D gene TRBD1, 5 bases. The J call could be wrong; TRBJ2-7 is a better fit for the DNA end. There are 14 residues in the CDR3.

In this sample, this clonotype turned up a few times. V is TRBV20-1 and J is TRBJ2-5; 7 nucleotides line up with TRBD1. Per germline, CDR1 DFQATT and CDR2 SNEGSKA (reference sequence). V lost 2 bases, J lost 4 bases, and 16 bases stayed unmatched. CDR3 length: 17 amino acids. CDR3 nucleotides: TGCAGTGCTAGATTCCGGGACAGCCGATTCGATGGAGAGACCCAGTACTTC. It specifies CSARFRDSRFDGETQYF.

The rearrangement joins TRBV29-1 to TRBJ2-1; 8 bases fit TRBD2. From germline, CDR1 is SQVTM and CDR2 ANQGSEA. This CDR3 has 14 amino acids. V trimming: 4 bases; J trimming: 4 bases; junction bases outside the gene matches: 6. Here the CDR3 reads CSVGGSGAYNEQFF. The CDR3 region has the DNA TGCAGCGTTGGGGGTAGCGGGGCGTACAATGAGCAGTTCTTC.

The rearrangement joins TRBV9 to TRBJ2-1, with 9 bases that match TRBD2. The V gene's germline CDR1 is SGDLS and CDR2 YYNGEE. The CDR3 has 16 amino acids. V gave up 4 bases and J gave up 7 bases; unmatched junction bases: 12. CDR3 nucleotide sequence: TGTGCCAGCAGCTTCCTGACTAGCGGACGACTGAATGAGCAGTTCTTC. Protein product: CASSFLTSGRLNEQFF.